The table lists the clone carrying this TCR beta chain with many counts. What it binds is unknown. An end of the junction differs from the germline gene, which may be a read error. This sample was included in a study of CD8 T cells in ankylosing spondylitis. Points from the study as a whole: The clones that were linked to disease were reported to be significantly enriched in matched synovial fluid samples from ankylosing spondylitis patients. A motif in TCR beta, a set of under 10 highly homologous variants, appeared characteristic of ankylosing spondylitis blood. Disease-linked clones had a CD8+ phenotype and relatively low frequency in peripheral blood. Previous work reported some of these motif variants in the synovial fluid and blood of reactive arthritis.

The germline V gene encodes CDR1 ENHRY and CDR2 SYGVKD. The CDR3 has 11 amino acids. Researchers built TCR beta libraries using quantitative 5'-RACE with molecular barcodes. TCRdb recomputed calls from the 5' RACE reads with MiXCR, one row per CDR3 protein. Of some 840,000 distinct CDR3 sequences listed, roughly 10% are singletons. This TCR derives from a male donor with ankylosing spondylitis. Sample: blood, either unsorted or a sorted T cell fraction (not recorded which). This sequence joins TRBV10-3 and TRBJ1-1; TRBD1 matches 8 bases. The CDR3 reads CAVSRTGEAFF. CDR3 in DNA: TGTGCCGTCAGTAGGACAGGGGAAGCTTTCTTT.